The 20 T cell receptor beta chains given below trace back to one sample, sequenced in a study of blood T cells in healthy people across ages. Combining a sample-barcoded 5' primer with a J-beta primer mix, a second PCR ran for roughly 7 to 12 cycles. TCRdb ran MiXCR on the 5' RACE reads and lists one entry per CDR3 protein. The data contain 600,000 to 850,000 distinct CDR3 sequences, 40% to 45% of them singletons. The sequencing sample was made of blood. The receptors were sampled from a woman aged 55-70 years in good health.

The DNA of the CDR3 is TGCAGTGCTAGAGATCCAGCGAGGAACAATGAGCAGTTCTTC. Its protein product is CSARDPARNNEQFF. The gene calls are TRBV20-1 and TRBJ2-1; D is ambiguous. The CDR3 sequence is 14 residues long. V lost 0 bases, J lost 5 bases, and 11 bases lay in between. Germline CDR1 reads DFQATT; CDR2 reads SNEGSKA (reference sequence).

The gene calls are TRBV20-1 and TRBJ2-7; D is perhaps TRBD2 (5 bases). In germline, CDR1 is DFQATT, CDR2 SNEGSKA (reference sequence). This CDR3 is built from 13 residues. V dropped 3 bases and J dropped 0 bases, with 9 bases sitting between them. CDR3 residues: CSASHTSSYEQYF. CDR3 sequence (DNA): TGCAGTGCTAGTCACACTAGCTCCTACGAGCAGTACTTC.

In regard to this clonotype: Compared with germline, one end of the junction differs, possibly owing to a read error. This rearrangement joins TRBV3-1 to TRBJ2-7; no clear D. Per germline, CDR1 LGHDT and CDR2 YNNKEL (reference sequence). This CDR3 has 13 residues. The chain's CDR3 is CAGSLNVAYEQYF. The CDR3 coding sequence is TGTGCCGGCAGCCTAAACGTGGCCTACGAGCAGTACTTC.

At least ten counts were recorded for this clonotype. This chain joins TRBV29-1 and TRBJ2-1; 7 bases fit TRBD1. Unmatched junction bases numbered 3, after V lost 4 bases and J lost 3 bases. The CDR3 is 13 amino acids. In germline, CDR1 is SQVTM, CDR2 ANQGSEA. The CDR3 region is CSVGTGYYNEQFF. CDR3 bases: TGCAGCGTTGGGACAGGTTACTACAATGAGCAGTTCTTC.

The sample holds a few counts of this clonotype. The chain joins TRBV20-1 to TRBJ2-5, with D possibly matching TRBD1 (8 bases). With 6 bases removed from V and 5 bases from J, the gap between germline ends came to 19 bases. CDR3 length: 14 residues. Germline lookup yields CDR1 DFQATT and CDR2 SNEGSKA (reference sequence). CDR3 sequence reads: CSAPLTGEGETQYF. As DNA, the CDR3 is TGCAGTGCGCCCCTGACAGGGGAGGGGGAGACCCAGTACTTC.

This chain links TRBV20-1 with TRBJ1-2; a weak D match, TRBD1 (5 bases). Germline V gene sequence: CDR1 DFQATT, CDR2 SNEGSKA (reference sequence). The CDR3 loop spans 14 amino acids. The V end was cut by 3 bases, the J end by 1 base, with 12 bases between. For the CDR3, the DNA is TGCAGTGCTAGGTCTGACAGCCATAACTATGGCTACACCTTC. It yields the protein CSARSDSHNYGYTF.

This clonotype came up a few times. J is TRBJ1-5 and V is TRBV10-3; D is possibly TRBD1 (6 bases). Germline CDR1 reads ENHRY; CDR2 reads SYGVKD. There are 13 residues in the CDR3. Trimming removed 9 bases at V and 3 bases at J, with 12 bases between. CDR3 DNA: TGTGCCATACAGGGTAGTAACAATCAGCCCCAGCATTTT. Protein product: CAIQGSNNQPQHF.

This chain links TRBV20-1 with TRBJ2-5; D not certain. TRBJ2-7 matches the DNA end more closely, so the J call is doubtful. The germline V gene encodes CDR1 DFQATT and CDR2 SNEGSKA (reference sequence). The CDR3 has 13 amino acids. CDR3 sequence: CSARALVSHEQYF. CDR3 bases: TGCAGTGCTAGGGCCCTAGTATCGCACGAGCAGTACTTC.

On this clonotype itself: A junction boundary mismatches the germline segment, possibly from a read error. The J gene is TRBJ1-5, the V gene TRBV6-1; possibly TRBD1 for D (6 bases). The CDR3 covers 16 residues. Germline V CDR1 and CDR2: MNHNS, SASEGT. CDR3 sequence (DNA): TGTGCCGGCAGTGAGCAGGGGAGATCGGGCAATCAGCCCCAGCATTTT. Residues: CAGSEQGRSGNQPQHF.

This clonotype was picked up a small number of times. V usage is TRBV7-3 and J usage is TRBJ2-1; 8 bases map to TRBD1. V lost 5 bases to trimming and J lost 4 bases; unmatched junction nucleotides: 7. There are 15 residues in the CDR3. Germline V lookup: CDR1 SGHTA, CDR2 FQGTGA. CDR3 sequence (DNA): TGTGCCAGCAGCAAAGACAGGGGAGAATACAATGAGCAGTTCTTC. Translated, it gives CASSKDRGEYNEQFF.

The count of this clonotype is one. Germline is not matched at one junction end, which may reflect a read error. V is TRBV4-3 and J is TRBJ2-1, with 9 nucleotides matching TRBD2. CDR1 and CDR2 (germline): LGHNA, YSLEER. The CDR3 consists of 18 residues. The CDR3 coding sequence is TGCGTCAGCAGCCAAGTTGGGGGGCTAGCGGGATTGGGGAATGAGCAGTTCTTC. Translating gives CVSSQVGGLAGLGNEQFF.

This clonotype was found a few times. J is TRBJ2-5 and V is TRBV29-1, with D possibly matching TRBD1 (5 bases). V lost 5 bases, J lost 11 bases, and 21 bases lay in between. The germline gives CDR1 SQVTM, CDR2 ANQGSEA. The CDR3 consists of 13 residues. The CDR3 sequence: CSVRQNIDNEQYF. The CDR3 DNA reads TGCAGCGTTCGACAGAATATCGACAATGAGCAGTACTTC.

A few counts support this clonotype. J is TRBJ1-4 and V is TRBV7-9; the D gene is possibly TRBD1 (5 bases). Trimming removed 5 bases from V and 5 bases from J, with 15 bases in between. In germline, CDR1 is SEHNR, CDR2 FQNEAQ (reference sequence). The CDR3 runs to 15 residues. The CDR3 nucleotides read TGTGCCAGCAGCCCCCAGGGCTCGGGGAATGAAAAACTGTTTTTT. The encoded protein is CASSPQGSGNEKLFF.

This chain joins TRBV10-3 and TRBJ2-3, with 13 bases matching TRBD2. Germline CDR1 is ENHRY and CDR2 is SYGVKD. J lost 6 bases, V lost 2 bases, and 11 bases had no gene match. CDR3 length equals 18 residues. The CDR3 nucleotides read TGTGCCATCAGTGAGAGTCCGAGACTAGCGGGAGGTACCGATACGCAGTATTTT. Amino acids: CAISESPRLAGGTDTQYF.

This clonotype was seen only a few times. The chain links TRBV29-1 to TRBJ1-2; 8 bases agree with TRBD1. After removal of 4 bases from V and 8 bases from J, the junction contained 9 bases not matched to a gene. CDR1 and CDR2 (germline): SQVTM, ANQGSEA. The CDR3 loop spans 13 amino acids. The CDR3: CSVGPDRGGGYTF. CDR3 nucleotide sequence: TGCAGCGTTGGTCCCGACAGGGGTGGCGGCTACACCTTC. The complete variable domain, with remaining parts taken from reference TRBV29-1 and TRBJ1-2, reads SAVISQKPSRDICQRGTSLTIQCQVDSQVTMMFWYRQQPGQSLTLIATANQGSEATYESGFVIDKFPISRPNLTFSTLTVSNMSPEDSSIYLCSVGPDRGGGYTFGSGTRLTVV.

J is TRBJ1-4 and V is TRBV27, with 7 bases aligning to TRBD1. This CDR3 contains 17 residues. With V trimmed by 3 bases and J by 0 bases, 7 bases remained unmatched. Per germline, CDR1 MNHEY and CDR2 SMNVEV (reference sequence). In DNA form, the CDR3 reads TGTGCCAGCAGTTTGCACGGGACAGCTACAACTAATGAAAAACTGTTTTTT. It codes for CASSLHGTATTNEKLFF.

The rearrangement uses TRBV30 and TRBJ2-3; D not resolved. CDR1 and CDR2 (germline): GTSNPN, SVGIG (reference sequence). The CDR3 extends over 12 amino acids. V lost 1 base, J lost 5 bases, and 7 bases lay in between. The DNA for the CDR3 is TGTGCCTGGAGTGGGTATGGAGATACGCAGTATTTT. As protein: CAWSGYGDTQYF. Full variable domain (remainder filled in from reference TRBV30 and TRBJ2-3): SQTIHQWPATLVQPVGSPLSLECTVEGTSNPNLYWYRQAAGRGLQLLFYSVGIGQISSEVPQNLSASRPQDRQFILSSKKLLLSDSGFYLCAWSGYGDTQYFGPGTRLTVL.

This clonotype was picked up many times. CDR3 DNA sequence: TGCAGCGCCACCCGACTAGCGGGGCTAGAGACCCAGTACTTC. Protein sequence: CSATRLAGLETQYF. This chain links TRBV29-1 with TRBJ2-5, with TRBD2 identical over 11 bases. This CDR3 contains 14 residues. V shed 7 bases and J 4 bases; nucleotides not matched to a gene: 8. Germline V gene data show CDR1 as SQVTM and CDR2 as ANQGSEA.

This chain links TRBV2 with TRBJ2-5, with D possibly called TRBD1 or TRBD2 (5 bases each). The CDR3 spans 14 residues. Trimming took 3 bases from V and 11 from J, leaving 19 bases between them. Looked up from germline, CDR1 is SNHLY and CDR2 is FYNNEI. The CDR3 DNA follows: TGTGCCAGCAGTGATGGGACGGGAAACAATGAGCAGTACTTC. Translating gives CASSDGTGNNEQYF.

The chain combines TRBV2 with TRBJ2-2; 12 positions match TRBD2. This CDR3 has 14 residues. CDR1 is SNHLY and CDR2 is FYNNEI in the germline V gene. V lost 10 bases and J lost 3; bases outside the gene matches: 3. The CDR3 region has the DNA TGTGCCACGACTAGCGGGGGTGACACCGGGGAGCTGTTTTTT. Translated, it gives CATTSGGDTGELFF.